This T cell receptor beta chain was identified during a study of blood T cell repertoires in COVID-19. Overall study context: Samples came from the United States, Italy and Spain, spanning acute and convalescent COVID-19. The analysed material was cDNA or gDNA that came from T cells, B-cell-depleted T cells, or PBMCs.

How the authors handled the data: Cell counts per sample came from amplifying reference gene primers. Profiled with immunoSEQ multiplex PCR; TCRdb holds only in-frame clones, not every one. For V, J and clone size, that table is used; D and trimming come from the DNA. The profile covers fewer than 120,000 clones, with around 82% appearing a single time and 16% taken by the ten largest. Trimming removed 4 bases from V and 1 base from J, with 21 bases in between. The germline V gene encodes CDR1 LGHDT and CDR2 YNNKEL (reference sequence). The CDR3 runs 18 residues. This receptor was obtained from a woman in her sixties with acute or convalescent COVID-19. The V call is TRBV3-1 (or the pseudogene TRBV3-2), the J call TRBJ2-3, with D possibly matching TRBD1 (5 bases). Sequencing was carried out using peripheral blood. The CDR3 sequence is CASSLHPRQYPGTDTQYF. As DNA, the CDR3 is TGTGCCAGCAGCCTCCACCCTAGACAGTACCCAGGCACAGATACGCAGTATTTT.